The rows below give T cell receptor beta chains drawn from one sample of a study of a mutant IDH1 vaccine in newly diagnosed glioma. For these receptors, no antigen is known. TCRdb's table, derived via immunoSEQ multiplex PCR, lists solely in-frame clones and lacks some. The sample holds tens of thousands of clones, around 90% seen once. Sequences were derived from PBMCs, sampled from a glioma patient whose treatment included an IDH1 peptide vaccine. Every receptor here comes from a woman aged 40 to 50 with glioma. CDR3s include the opening cysteine and the closing phenylalanine or tryptophan. Each record gives: J gene, D gene, V gene, CDR3 DNA, CDR3 protein. A D gene is named only where the DNA matches it firmly.

j_call: TRBJ2-2
d_call: TRBD1
v_call: TRBV7-9
cdr3_nt: TGTGCCAGCAGCAGGGGACAGGGACGGGACGGGGAGCTGTTTTTT
cdr3_aa: CASSRGQGRDGELFF

j_call: TRBJ1-1
d_call: .
v_call: TRBV6-5
cdr3_nt: TGTGCCAGCAGTCGGCCCAACACTGAAGCTTTCTTT
cdr3_aa: CASSRPNTEAFF

j_call: TRBJ2-1
d_call: .
v_call: TRBV29-1
cdr3_nt: TGCAGCGCCGAGGTGGGGGTCGGTGAGCAGTTCTTC
cdr3_aa: CSAEVGVGEQFF

j_call: TRBJ2-4
d_call: TRBD1
v_call: TRBV19
cdr3_nt: TGTGCCAGTAGTCGGGACAGCAAAAACATTCAGTACTTC
cdr3_aa: CASSRDSKNIQYF

j_call: TRBJ1-5
d_call: .
v_call: TRBV4-2
cdr3_nt: TGTGCCAGCAGCCAAGATATACGGGGCAATCAGCCCCAGCATTTT
cdr3_aa: CASSQDIRGNQPQHF

j_call: TRBJ2-5
d_call: .
v_call: TRBV11-2
cdr3_nt: TGTGCCAGCAGCTTAGCGGCAGCACAAGAGACCCAGTACTTC
cdr3_aa: CASSLAAAQETQYF

j_call: TRBJ2-7
d_call: .
v_call: TRBV4-1
cdr3_nt: TGCGCCAGCAGCCACGGAAGCTACGAGCAGTACTTC
cdr3_aa: CASSHGSYEQYF

j_call: TRBJ1-2
d_call: .
v_call: TRBV7-2
cdr3_nt: TGTGCCAGCAGCAAGTCGTATGGCTACACCTTC
cdr3_aa: CASSKSYGYTF

j_call: TRBJ2-2
d_call: .
v_call: TRBV7-9
cdr3_nt: TGTGCCAGCAGCTTAGCGGGCGGCCCTAACACCGGGGAGCTGTTTTTT
cdr3_aa: CASSLAGGPNTGELFF

j_call: TRBJ2-7
d_call: .
v_call: TRBV7-8
cdr3_nt: TGTGCCAGCAGCTTTTCCGGAAGCCTCAACTCCTACGAGCAGTACTTC
cdr3_aa: CASSFSGSLNSYEQYF

j_call: TRBJ2-2
d_call: .
v_call: TRBV6-5
cdr3_nt: TGTGCCAGCAGGCCCCAGGGGAACACCGGGGAGCTGTTTTTT
cdr3_aa: CASRPQGNTGELFF

j_call: TRBJ1-5
d_call: .
v_call: TRBV4-1
cdr3_nt: TGCGCCAGCAGCCAAGACTCGTTAAGTCAGCCCCAGCATTTT
cdr3_aa: CASSQDSLSQPQHF

j_call: TRBJ1-5
d_call: .
v_call: TRBV30
cdr3_nt: TGTGCCTGGAGTAATGGGGGCTTTCAGCCCCAGCATTTT
cdr3_aa: CAWSNGGFQPQHF

j_call: TRBJ2-7
d_call: .
v_call: TRBV5-4
cdr3_nt: TGTGCCAGCAGCTTGGGGGACTTGGACGAGCAGTACTTC
cdr3_aa: CASSLGDLDEQYF

j_call: TRBJ2-7
d_call: .
v_call: TRBV29-1
cdr3_nt: TGCAGCGTTGAGGCCCCAGGAGAGAGAGGCTACGAGCAGTACTTC
cdr3_aa: CSVEAPGERGYEQYF

j_call: TRBJ2-3
d_call: .
v_call: TRBV10-3
cdr3_nt: TGTGCCATCAGTGAAACGGGGCGCACAGATACGCAGTATTTT
cdr3_aa: CAISETGRTDTQYF

j_call: TRBJ1-1
d_call: TRBD1
v_call: TRBV6-5
cdr3_nt: TGTGCCAGCAGTCAGAGCAGGGGGCGGACTGAAGCTTTCTTT
cdr3_aa: CASSQSRGRTEAFF

j_call: TRBJ2-2
d_call: .
v_call: TRBV10-2
cdr3_nt: TGCGCCAGCAGTTTGTCGTGGGGGCAAACGAACACCGGGGAGCTGTTTTTT
cdr3_aa: CASSLSWGQTNTGELFF